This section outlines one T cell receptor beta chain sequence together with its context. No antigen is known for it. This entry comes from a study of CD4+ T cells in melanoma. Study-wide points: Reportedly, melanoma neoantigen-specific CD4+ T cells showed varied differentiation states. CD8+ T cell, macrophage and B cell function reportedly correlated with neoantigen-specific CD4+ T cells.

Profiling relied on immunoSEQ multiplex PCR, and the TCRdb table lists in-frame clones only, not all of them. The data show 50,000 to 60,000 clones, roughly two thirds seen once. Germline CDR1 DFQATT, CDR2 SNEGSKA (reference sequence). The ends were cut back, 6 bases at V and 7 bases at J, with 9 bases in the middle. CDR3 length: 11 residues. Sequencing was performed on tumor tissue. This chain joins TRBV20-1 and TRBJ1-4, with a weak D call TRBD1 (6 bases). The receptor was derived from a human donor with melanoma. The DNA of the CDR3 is TGCAGTGCAAGCAGGGGTGAAAAACTGTTTTTT. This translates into CSASRGEKLFF.